The 24 T cell receptor beta chains listed next were all sequenced from one sample in a study of blood T cell repertoires in COVID-19. Profiled with immunoSEQ multiplex PCR; TCRdb holds only in-frame clones, not every one. The sample records some 110,000 clones, around nine tenths being singletons. Sequencing was performed on peripheral blood. These receptor sequences come from a man in his forties with acute or convalescent COVID-19.

V is TRBV3-1 (or the pseudogene TRBV3-2) and J is TRBJ1-3; D is unresolved. The CDR3 totals 16 residues. The ends were cut back, 1 base at V and 7 bases at J, with 17 bases in the middle. CDR1 is LGHDT and CDR2 is YNNKEL in the germline V gene (reference sequence). CDR3 nucleotide sequence: TGTGCCAGCAGCCAAGGGGGTTCTCTCTGGAGGAACACCATATATTTT. Amino acid sequence: CASSQGGSLWRNTIYF.

The chain is built from TRBV19 and TRBJ2-3; D is possibly TRBD2 (5 bases). The V and J ends lost 4 bases and 6 bases respectively, with 14 bases between them. CDR3 length equals 14 residues. The germline CDR1 and CDR2 sequences are LNHDA and SQIVND (reference sequence). CDR3 loop: CASSKGSRGDTQYF. Here the CDR3 DNA reads TGTGCCAGTAGTAAAGGATCACGAGGGGATACGCAGTATTTT. The full variable domain, its missing parts supplied by reference TRBV19 and TRBJ2-3, is DGGITQSPKYLFRKEGQNVTLSCEQNLNHDAMYWYRQDPGQGLRLIYYSQIVNDFQKGDIAEGYSVSREKKESFPLTVTSAQKNPTAFYLCASSKGSRGDTQYFGPGTRLTVL.

The chain couples TRBV6-6 to TRBJ2-7; D gene uncertain. Trimming stripped 7 bases from V and 1 base from J, with 20 bases between. The germline CDR1 and CDR2 sequences are MNHNY and SVGAGI (reference sequence). This CDR3 spans 16 amino acids. This CDR3 is CASTNLAASLSYEQYF. The CDR3, as DNA: TGTGCCAGCACCAACCTGGCGGCCAGCCTTTCCTACGAGCAGTACTTC.

The chain recombines TRBV3-1 (or the pseudogene TRBV3-2) with TRBJ1-2, with D perhaps TRBD1 (5 bases). CDR3 size: 15 residues. Trimming cost V 6 bases and J 7 bases, with 21 bases left between them. CDR1 and CDR2 from the germline V gene are LGHDT and YNNKEL (reference sequence). Here the CDR3 reads CASRQRRGGRGGYTF. The CDR3 nucleotides read TGTGCCAGCAGACAGAGACGGGGCGGGAGAGGTGGCTACACCTTC.

The chain links TRBV18 to TRBJ2-3; the match to TRBD2 covers 8 bases. The CDR3 length is 14 residues. V shed 4 bases, J shed 3 bases, and the junction held 3 bases outside the gene matches. Per germline, CDR1 KGHSH and CDR2 LQKENI. Here the CDR3 DNA reads TGTGCCAGCTCACAACGGGAGGGTACAGATACGCAGTATTTT. As protein: CASSQREGTDTQYF. Drawing the rest from reference TRBV18 and TRBJ2-3, the complete variable domain is NAGVMQNPRHLVRRRGQEARLRCSPMKGHSHVYWYRQLPEEGLKFMVYLQKENIIDESGMPKERFSAEFPKEGPSILRIQQVVRGDSAAYFCASSQREGTDTQYFGPGTRLTVL.

This clone has just a few counts. The chain carries TRBV7-8 and TRBJ2-1; D perhaps matches TRBD2 (5 bases). The germline CDR1 and CDR2 sequences are SGHVS and FQNEAQ. V lost 5 bases, J lost 7 bases, and 12 bases lay in between. There are 13 residues in the CDR3. The CDR3 region has the DNA TGTGCCAGCAGCGCCCAACTAGGGAATGAGCAGTTCTTC. This sequence encodes CASSAQLGNEQFF. Drawing the rest from reference TRBV7-8 and TRBJ2-1, the complete variable domain is GAGVSQSPRYKVAKRGQDVALRCDPISGHVSLFWYQQALGQGPEFLTYFQNEAQLDKSGLPSDRFFAERPEGSVSTLKIQRTQQEDSAVYLCASSAQLGNEQFFGPGTRLTVL.

CDR3 protein: CASSPRDSHEKLFF. CDR3 sequence (DNA): TGTGCCAGCAGTCCCCGGGACAGTCATGAAAAACTGTTTTTT. V is TRBV6-5 and J is TRBJ1-4; 7 positions agree with TRBD1. The CDR3 covers 14 residues. V trimming: 5 bases; J trimming: 6 bases; junction bases outside the gene matches: 6. The germline gives CDR1 MNHEY, CDR2 SVGAGI.

The chain employs TRBV25-1 and TRBJ2-3; 10 bases are a match to TRBD2. CDR3 length: 15 residues. V lost 8 bases to trimming and J lost 0 bases; unmatched junction nucleotides: 5. CDR1 is MGHDK and CDR2 is SYGVNS in the germline V gene. This CDR3 is CASSIAGGSTDTQYF. The CDR3 DNA follows: TGTGCCAGCTCTATAGCGGGGGGCAGCACAGATACGCAGTATTTT.

The rearrangement links TRBV24-1 to TRBJ1-2, with unresolved D. CDR1 is KGHDR and CDR2 is SFDVKD in the germline V gene. This CDR3 comprises 13 residues. Trimming left V 6 bases short and J 5 bases short, with 12 bases between. The CDR3 loop reads CATSTGSHYGYTF. The CDR3 DNA reads TGTGCCACCAGTACGGGGTCCCATTATGGCTACACCTTC.

This chain links TRBV3-1 (or the pseudogene TRBV3-2) with TRBJ2-1; 8 bases agree with TRBD2. CDR3 size: 16 residues. Germline CDR1 and CDR2: LGHDT and YNNKEL (reference sequence). V shed 0 bases, J shed 8 bases, and the junction held 9 bases outside the gene matches. The DNA for the CDR3 is TGTGCCAGCAGCCAAGACCCAGCGGGAGTCTCGGATGAGCAGTTCTTC. Amino acids: CASSQDPAGVSDEQFF.

The chain combines TRBV29-1 with TRBJ2-3, with D maybe TRBD2 (5 bases). The CDR3 covers 13 residues. V was shortened by 1 base and J by 0 bases, with 5 bases between the two germline ends. The V gene's germline CDR1 is SQVTM and CDR2 ANQGSEA. The CDR3 DNA reads TGCAGCGTTGAAGCGGGGAGCACAGATACGCAGTATTTT. This codes for CSVEAGSTDTQYF.

This chain connects TRBV10-3 to TRBJ1-3, with 7 positions matching TRBD1. J gave up 0 bases and V 4 bases, and 6 bases lay outside the gene matches. The CDR3 has 16 amino acids. Germline values: CDR1 ENHRY, CDR2 SYGVKD. CDR3 in DNA: TGTGCCATCAGTGTCCTAGGACAGGACTCTGGAAACACCATATATTTT. Residues: CAISVLGQDSGNTIYF.

J is TRBJ2-7 and V is TRBV6-5, with a possible D match to TRBD2 (6 bases). This CDR3 has 14 residues. Germline values: CDR1 MNHEY, CDR2 SVGAGI. Trimming cost V 8 bases and J 0 bases, with 14 bases left between them. CDR3 DNA sequence: TGTGCCAGCCAGGAGGGTCGCAACTCCTACGAGCAGTACTTC. This encodes CASQEGRNSYEQYF.

The sample holds a few counts of this clone. The J gene is TRBJ1-6, the V gene TRBV6-1; possibly TRBD1 for D (6 bases). Trimming stripped 0 bases from V and 8 bases from J, with 14 bases between. In germline, CDR1 is MNHNS, CDR2 SASEGT. This CDR3 is 16 amino acids long. CDR3 loop: CASSEAGGARDSPLHF. CDR3 DNA sequence: TGTGCCAGCAGTGAAGCGGGGGGGGCCAGAGATTCACCCCTCCACTTT.

On this clone: Additional DNA sequences in this sample encode the identical CDR3. V gene TRBV18 combines with J gene TRBJ2-7; 8 bases map to TRBD2. Germline assignment: CDR1 KGHSH and CDR2 LQKENI. V was pared by 3 bases and J by 2 bases, with 6 bases of the junction left unmatched. CDR3 size: 15 residues. In DNA, the CDR3 is TGTGCCAGCTCACCTCCGGGACTAGGGGCCTACGAGCAGTACTTC. It yields the protein CASSPPGLGAYEQYF.

The V call is TRBV7-2, the J call TRBJ2-7; D remains unclear. CDR1 is SGHTA, CDR2 FQGNSA, per germline. With 1 base removed from V and 6 bases from J, the gap between germline ends came to 10 bases. This CDR3 is built from 13 residues. The DNA of the CDR3 is TGTGCCAGCAGCTTAGACGGTTTCTCCGAGCAGTACTTC. Translation gives CASSLDGFSEQYF. The full variable domain, in which reference TRBV7-2 and TRBJ2-7 provide the parts outside the CDR3, is GAGVSQSPSNKVTEKGKDVELRCDPISGHTALYWYRQSLGQGLEFLIYFQGNSAPDKSGLPSDRFSAERTGGSVSTLTIQRTQQEDSAVYLCASSLDGFSEQYFGPGTRLTVT.

The rearrangement links TRBV19 to TRBJ1-5; D uncertain. The germline V and J ends were trimmed by 5 bases and 7 bases, with 15 bases remaining between them. The length of the CDR3 is 14 residues. The germline V gene encodes CDR1 LNHDA and CDR2 SQIVND (reference sequence). This CDR3 is CASSSQRGGQPQHF. CDR3 DNA sequence: TGTGCCAGTAGTTCCCAACGGGGAGGCCAGCCCCAGCATTTT. Complete variable domain (other parts from reference TRBV19 and TRBJ1-5): DGGITQSPKYLFRKEGQNVTLSCEQNLNHDAMYWYRQDPGQGLRLIYYSQIVNDFQKGDIAEGYSVSREKKESFPLTVTSAQKNPTAFYLCASSSQRGGQPQHFGDGTRLSIL.

This clone was counted only a few times. The chain carries TRBV12-5 and TRBJ1-1; 7 bases align to TRBD1. The CDR3 has 17 amino acids. V lost 3 bases, J lost 1 base, and 11 bases stayed unmatched. Germline V gene lookup returns CDR1 LGHNT and CDR2 FRNRAP. CDR3: CASGLDTGDQKNTEAFF. DNA for the CDR3: TGTGCTAGTGGTTTAGATACAGGGGATCAAAAGAACACTGAAGCTTTCTTT. Based on the CDR3 plus reference TRBV12-5 and TRBJ1-1, the full variable domain is DARVTQTPRHKVTEMGQEVTMRCQPILGHNTVFWYRQTMMQGLELLAYFRNRAPLDDSGMPKDRFSAEMPDATLATLKIQPSEPRDSAVYFCASGLDTGDQKNTEAFFGQGTRLTVV.

V usage is TRBV7-9 and J usage is TRBJ2-1; 8 nucleotides match TRBD2. V lost 7 bases, J lost 4 bases, and 3 bases stayed unmatched. Germline V gene lookup returns CDR1 SEHNR and CDR2 FQNEAQ (reference sequence). The CDR3 is 13 residues long. CDR3 DNA: TGTGCCAGCACGGGAGGGCAATACAATGAGCAGTTCTTC. It encodes CASTGGQYNEQFF.

This rearrangement joins TRBV4-3 to TRBJ2-3; 8 bases match TRBD1. The trim removed 2 bases at V and 0 bases at J, leaving 7 bases unmatched. Per the germline V gene, CDR1 is LGHNA and CDR2 is YSLEER. The CDR3 runs 17 residues. Here the CDR3 reads CASSQSGTGGSTDTQYF. DNA for the CDR3: TGCGCCAGCAGCCAATCGGGGACAGGCGGGAGCACAGATACGCAGTATTTT.

This clone came up once. This rearrangement joins TRBV5-8 to TRBJ1-1; D might be TRBD1 (5 bases). V was trimmed by 4 bases and J by 0 bases, leaving 13 bases between them. Germline CDR1 reads SGHTS; CDR2 reads YDEGEE. The CDR3 spans 15 residues. Here the CDR3 DNA reads TGTGCCAGCAGCCCCCCAGACAGATTGAACACTGAAGCTTTCTTT. The encoded protein is CASSPPDRLNTEAFF.

The chain joins TRBV19 to TRBJ1-1; no clear D gene. Trimming took off 6 bases at V and 3 bases at J, with 14 bases between the two ends. The germline CDR1 and CDR2 sequences are LNHDA and SQIVND (reference sequence). The CDR3 has 14 amino acids. The CDR3 loop reads CASSLGGIDTEAFF. The CDR3, as DNA: TGTGCCAGTAGCCTTGGCGGGATTGACACTGAAGCTTTCTTT.

The CDR3 DNA sequence: TGTGCCAGCAGCTTAATAGCGGGAGCGGATACGCAGTATTTT. Encoded protein: CASSLIAGADTQYF. This rearrangement joins TRBV4-2 to TRBJ2-3; 9 positions agree with TRBD2. V trimming: 5 bases; J trimming: 6 bases; junction bases outside the gene matches: 6. The CDR3 sequence is 14 residues long. Germline CDR1 and CDR2: LGHNA and YNFKEQ.

The gene calls are TRBV6-6 and TRBJ2-7; D not resolved. The germline CDR1 and CDR2 sequences are MNHNY and SVGAGI (reference sequence). The V end was cut by 6 bases, the J end by 5 bases, with 8 bases between. The CDR3 loop spans 11 amino acids. The CDR3 bases are TGTGCCAGCAGAGATACACACGAGCAGTACTTC. The encoded protein is CASRDTHEQYF.